The rows below give T cell receptor beta chains drawn from one sample of a study of cytomegalovirus exposure and HLA in healthy donors. Data came from immunoSEQ multiplex PCR; TCRdb stores just in-frame clones and leaves some out. The sample has hundreds of thousands of clones; just over 75% are singletons. The sequenced material came from PBMCs. These receptors all come from a woman aged 55-70 years in good health and CMV-seropositive. The CDR3 runs from the conserved cysteine through the conserved F or W. Fields, in order: clone size, J gene, D gene, V gene, CDR3 DNA, CDR3 protein. D genes are given only for firm matches. For some rows the clone size is stated as once, few or many, or as a class when expanded; others skip it.

clone_size: NA
j_call: TRBJ2-5
d_call: NA
v_call: TRBV19
cdr3_nt: TGTGCCAGTAGTATAGCCGGTACAGGGCAAGAGACCCAGTACTTC
cdr3_aa: CASSIAGTGQETQYF

clone_size: NA
j_call: TRBJ1-2
d_call: TRBD1
v_call: TRBV6-5
cdr3_nt: TGTGCCAGCAGTTACGGGGGACAGTCCTATGGCTACACCTTC
cdr3_aa: CASSYGGQSYGYTF

clone_size: NA
j_call: TRBJ2-7
d_call: NA
v_call: TRBV6-5
cdr3_nt: TGTGCCAGCAGTGCCGGTTCCTACGAGCAGTACTTC
cdr3_aa: CASSAGSYEQYF

clone_size: NA
j_call: TRBJ2-1
d_call: NA
v_call: TRBV5-1
cdr3_nt: TGCGCCAGCAGCTCCGACGGGAGCTCCTACAATGAGCAGTTCTTC
cdr3_aa: CASSSDGSSYNEQFF

clone_size: NA
j_call: TRBJ1-5
d_call: TRBD1
v_call: TRBV5-8
cdr3_nt: TGTGCCAGCACCTGGACAGGGGGTAGCAATCAGCCCCAGCATTTT
cdr3_aa: CASTWTGGSNQPQHF

clone_size: NA
j_call: TRBJ1-5
d_call: TRBD1
v_call: TRBV19
cdr3_nt: TGTGCCAGTAGTATGGGGACAGGGTATCAGCCCCAGCATTTT
cdr3_aa: CASSMGTGYQPQHF

clone_size: NA
j_call: TRBJ2-2
d_call: TRBD2
v_call: TRBV28
cdr3_nt: TGTGCCAGCAGTGGGAGTCGCGGGGGGGCCACCACCGGGGAGCTGTTTTTT
cdr3_aa: CASSGSRGGATTGELFF

clone_size: NA
j_call: TRBJ1-5
d_call: NA
v_call: TRBV19
cdr3_nt: TGTGCCAGTAGCAGGCAGGGTAATCAGCCCCAGCATTTT
cdr3_aa: CASSRQGNQPQHF

clone_size: NA
j_call: TRBJ1-2
d_call: TRBD1
v_call: TRBV27
cdr3_nt: TGTGCCAGCAGCCCGAACCGGGACAGGGTTTTCTATGGCTACACCTTC
cdr3_aa: CASSPNRDRVFYGYTF

clone_size: NA
j_call: TRBJ1-5
d_call: NA
v_call: TRBV6-1
cdr3_nt: TGTGCCAGCAGTCCAAACTACAGGGGCAATCAGCCCCAGCATTTT
cdr3_aa: CASSPNYRGNQPQHF

clone_size: NA
j_call: TRBJ2-3
d_call: TRBD2
v_call: TRBV5-1
cdr3_nt: TGCGCCAGCAGCATGGGACTAGCGGGGACTAGCACAGATACGCAGTATTTT
cdr3_aa: CASSMGLAGTSTDTQYF

clone_size: NA
j_call: TRBJ1-2
d_call: NA
v_call: TRBV11-2
cdr3_nt: TGTGCCAGCTCCAAGGACAGCAGCTTTTATGGCTACACCTTC
cdr3_aa: CASSKDSSFYGYTF

clone_size: NA
j_call: TRBJ1-5
d_call: NA
v_call: TRBV7-8
cdr3_nt: TGTGCCAGCAGCTTCAGGGCCCAGGATCAGCCCCAGCATTTT
cdr3_aa: CASSFRAQDQPQHF

clone_size: NA
j_call: TRBJ2-5
d_call: NA
v_call: TRBV11-2
cdr3_nt: TGTGCCAGCAGCCGGGGTGGGGGCTGGGAGACCCAGTACTTC
cdr3_aa: CASSRGGGWETQYF

clone_size: few
j_call: TRBJ2-3
d_call: TRBD2
v_call: TRBV19
cdr3_nt: TGTGCCAGTAGTATAGGACTAGCGGGAGGGGCAGATACGCAGTATTTT
cdr3_aa: CASSIGLAGGADTQYF

clone_size: NA
j_call: TRBJ2-5
d_call: TRBD2
v_call: TRBV5-1
cdr3_nt: TGCGCCAGCAGCCCCCGTGCTAGCGGGATTTTGCAAGAGACCCAGTACTTC
cdr3_aa: CASSPRASGILQETQYF

clone_size: NA
j_call: TRBJ2-6
d_call: NA
v_call: TRBV2
cdr3_nt: TGTGCCAGCAGGGGGGGGCGGTCCGGGGCCAACGTCCTGACTTTC
cdr3_aa: CASRGGRSGANVLTF

clone_size: NA
j_call: TRBJ1-4
d_call: NA
v_call: TRBV18
cdr3_nt: TGTGCCAGCTCACCACCGGAGTCGCGGGAAAAACTGTTTTTT
cdr3_aa: CASSPPESREKLFF

clone_size: NA
j_call: TRBJ2-7
d_call: TRBD1
v_call: TRBV7-6
cdr3_nt: TGTGCCAGCAGCTTAGCTGGGACAGGGCCCTACGAGCAGTACTTC
cdr3_aa: CASSLAGTGPYEQYF

clone_size: NA
j_call: TRBJ2-3
d_call: TRBD2
v_call: TRBV5-4
cdr3_nt: TGTGCCAGCAGCCCTAGCGGAGCAGGTACAGATACGCAGTATTTT
cdr3_aa: CASSPSGAGTDTQYF

clone_size: NA
j_call: TRBJ1-2
d_call: NA
v_call: TRBV2
cdr3_nt: TGTGCCAGCAGGGGGCTACGAGTCTCCACCTATGGCTACACCTTC
cdr3_aa: CASRGLRVSTYGYTF

clone_size: NA
j_call: TRBJ2-7
d_call: TRBD2
v_call: TRBV5-5
cdr3_nt: TGTGCCAGCAGTCCTAGCGGGTCGTACGAGCAGTACTTC
cdr3_aa: CASSPSGSYEQYF

clone_size: NA
j_call: TRBJ1-1
d_call: TRBD1
v_call: TRBV5-1
cdr3_nt: TGCGCCAGCAGCTTCCAGGGGGAGACTGAAGCTTTCTTT
cdr3_aa: CASSFQGETEAFF

clone_size: once
j_call: TRBJ2-3
d_call: NA
v_call: TRBV9
cdr3_nt: TGTGCCAGCAGCGTAGCTGAGCGGAGTTCGGGTACGCAGTATTTT
cdr3_aa: CASSVAERSSGTQYF

clone_size: NA
j_call: TRBJ1-5
d_call: NA
v_call: TRBV27
cdr3_nt: TGTGCCAGCAGTTTATCCCCGGCAGTAGCTCAGCCCCAGCATTTT
cdr3_aa: CASSLSPAVAQPQHF

clone_size: few
j_call: TRBJ2-3
d_call: TRBD2
v_call: TRBV11-2
cdr3_nt: TGTGCCAGCAGCGAGGGACGGGGGGTGGGCACAGATACGCAGTATTTT
cdr3_aa: CASSEGRGVGTDTQYF

clone_size: NA
j_call: TRBJ1-1
d_call: TRBD1
v_call: TRBV5-1
cdr3_nt: TGCGCCAGCAGCTTGCGACAGGGGCCGAACACTGAAGCTTTCTTT
cdr3_aa: CASSLRQGPNTEAFF

clone_size: NA
j_call: TRBJ2-1
d_call: TRBD1
v_call: TRBV9
cdr3_nt: TGTGCCGGATTGCGACAGGGGGCCAATGAGCAGTTCTTC
cdr3_aa: CAGLRQGANEQFF

clone_size: NA
j_call: TRBJ2-1
d_call: NA
v_call: TRBV7-8
cdr3_nt: TGTGCCAGCAGCCCCAGAAGAACTAGCAATGAGCAGTTCTTC
cdr3_aa: CASSPRRTSNEQFF

clone_size: NA
j_call: TRBJ2-1
d_call: NA
v_call: TRBV7-3
cdr3_nt: TGTGCCAGCAGCCCGGTGGGGGGCTACAATGAGCAGTTCTTC
cdr3_aa: CASSPVGGYNEQFF

clone_size: NA
j_call: TRBJ2-2
d_call: NA
v_call: TRBV5-4
cdr3_nt: TGTGCCAACAGCTCCAAGACAGGCCCCGGGGAGCTGTTTTTT
cdr3_aa: CANSSKTGPGELFF

clone_size: NA
j_call: TRBJ2-5
d_call: TRBD1
v_call: TRBV11-2
cdr3_nt: TGTGCCAGCAGCTTCGGGACAGGGAAAGAGACCCAGTACTTC
cdr3_aa: CASSFGTGKETQYF

clone_size: NA
j_call: TRBJ2-1
d_call: NA
v_call: TRBV11-2
cdr3_nt: TGTGCCAGCAGCTTAGCTCTAGCCAATGAGCAGTTCTTC
cdr3_aa: CASSLALANEQFF

clone_size: NA
j_call: TRBJ1-2
d_call: TRBD1
v_call: TRBV30
cdr3_nt: TGTGCCTGGAGTGTACGACAGGGGGCTAATGGCTACACCTTC
cdr3_aa: CAWSVRQGANGYTF